This T cell receptor beta chain stems from a study of memory CD4+ T cells and cytomegalovirus serostatus. Study details: This sample comes from healthy Belgian adults, several CMV seropositive, approximately 22 seronegative. Study observations and caveats: Each of around 69 CMV-associated TCRbeta sequences occurred in one to five individuals. The CMV-associated TCR signature appears largely within the CD4+ memory repertoire.

The protocol was immunoSEQ multiplex PCR, while the TCRdb copy is restricted to in-frame clones and leaves out a portion. The repertoire includes about 31,000 clones, about 76% of them detected once, and 0.5% to 0.8% sits in the top ten. Concerning this clone itself: What it recognizes is unknown.

Germline loops: CDR1 SNHLY, CDR2 FYNNEI. V was cut by 8 bases and J by 4 bases, with 16 bases left in between. The length of the CDR3 is 14 residues. The sort gate was single viable CD3+CD4+CD8-CD45RO+ cells for memory CD4+ T cells. The clonotype originates from an adult in good health and CMV-seronegative. Some clones in this sample may be carry-over from other donors' samples. The chain employs TRBV2 and TRBJ2-3; maybe TRBD2 (6 bases). The material sequenced was memory CD4+ T cells from blood. DNA of the CDR3: TGTGCCAGCTGGGGGGAACGCGAGGCAGATACGCAGTATTTT. It encodes CASWGEREADTQYF.